This passage covers 26 T cell receptor beta chains from one sample sequenced in a study of shared clonotypes between healthy human individuals (TCRdb year 2020). Receptor libraries were prepared by the immunoSEQ multiplex PCR assay. The table was pulled from immuneACCESS by TCRdb, which kept in-frame rearrangements only. Such tables lose some clones; where checked, under half of the loss comes from unresolved V genes, and the rest has no known cause. In this sample the table shows around 1 million clones, around 80% of which occur a single time. Of the sample, about 1.5% falls within the top ten clones. Sequences were obtained from memory CD4+ T cells sorted from blood. The label giving this sample's cell subset or site can be read as: CD45RA-negative fraction. Every receptor here comes from a man younger than 35 in good health.

The chain uses TRBV5-6 and TRBJ1-5; no clear D. V was shortened by 0 bases and J by 1 base, with 8 bases between the two germline ends. CDR1 and CDR2 from the germline V gene are SGHDT and YYEEEE. CDR3 size: 15 residues. CDR3 in DNA: TGTGCCAGCAGCTTGGGTATGGGAAGCAATCAGCCCCAGCATTTT. It specifies CASSLGMGSNQPQHF.

The V and J genes are TRBV7-8 and TRBJ2-3; D is uncertain. The CDR3 is made up of 16 amino acids. Trimming removed 0 bases at V and 0 bases at J, with 10 bases between. The V gene's germline CDR1 is SGHVS and CDR2 FQNEAQ. The CDR3 loop is CASSLARLSSTDTQYF. The DNA of the CDR3 is TGTGCCAGCAGCTTAGCACGGTTATCTAGCACAGATACGCAGTATTTT.

This clone was observed once. The chain has TRBV7-9 and TRBJ1-1, with TRBD1 matching 8 bases. The CDR3 has 15 amino acids. Germline V gives CDR1 SEHNR, CDR2 FQNEAQ (reference sequence). With 5 bases clipped from V and 5 bases from J, the junction kept 10 bases outside the gene matches. CDR3 bases: TGTGCCAGCAGCCCGCAGGGGGCGGGGGTGACTGAAGCTTTCTTT. Protein product: CASSPQGAGVTEAFF.

The chain is built from TRBV5-5 and TRBJ2-5; the D is unclear. The V end lost 0 bases, the J end lost 5 bases, and 20 bases lay between the germline ends. Germline values: CDR1 SGHKS, CDR2 YYEKEE (reference sequence). The CDR3 sequence is 17 residues long. CDR3 in DNA: TGTGCCAGCAGCTTGGCCGGCGGAACCCCCCGGTTTGAGACCCAGTACTTC. Encoded protein: CASSLAGGTPRFETQYF.

This clone is a singleton in its sample. The J gene is TRBJ2-1, the V gene TRBV7-2, with 10 bases matching TRBD2. Germline trimming cut 1 base from V and 4 bases from J; bases unmatched to any gene: 10. This CDR3 spans 18 amino acids. Germline V CDR1 and CDR2: SGHTA, FQGNSA. The CDR3 nucleotides are TGTGCCAGCAGCTTAGTGGCCCCTAGCGGGGGTCCTTACAATGAGCAGTTCTTC. This translates into CASSLVAPSGGPYNEQFF.

This clone was observed a few times. For the CDR3, the DNA is TGTGCCAGCAGCTTAGAGGGGGCGAGCTCTGGAAACACCATATATTTT. Amino acid sequence: CASSLEGASSGNTIYF. V is TRBV5-5 and J is TRBJ1-3, with 7 bases lining up with TRBD1. The CDR3 covers 16 residues. Trimming took 2 bases from V and 0 from J; bases not matched to a gene: 5. The V gene's germline CDR1 is SGHKS and CDR2 YYEKEE (reference sequence).

The chain links TRBV4-2 to TRBJ1-1; no reliable D call. Germline V gene sequence: CDR1 LGHNA, CDR2 YNFKEQ. Trimming left V 0 bases short and J 5 bases short, with 13 bases between. The CDR3 runs to 15 residues. The CDR3 coding sequence is TGTGCCAGCAGCCAAGATCGCCTTGGAAGGACTGAAGCTTTCTTT. Protein product: CASSQDRLGRTEAFF.

J is TRBJ2-4 and V is TRBV7-4; a weak D match, TRBD1 (6 bases). Germline V gene lookup returns CDR1 SGHVT and CDR2 SQSDAQ. The CDR3 totals 16 residues. V lost 5 bases, J lost 0 bases, and 14 bases lay in between. The CDR3 sequence: CASSLRTVLAKNIQYF. In DNA form, the CDR3 reads TGTGCCAGCAGCCTCCGGACAGTTCTAGCCAAAAACATTCAGTACTTC.

CDR3 sequence reads: CASSERPPDTQYF. CDR3 nucleotides: TGTGCCAGCAGTGAGAGACCCCCAGATACGCAGTATTTT. The chain carries TRBV2 and TRBJ2-3; no definite D call. CDR1 is SNHLY, CDR2 FYNNEI, per germline. This CDR3 region has 13 residues. The V end lost 3 bases, the J end lost 4 bases, and 8 bases lay between the germline ends.

The V gene is TRBV2, the J gene TRBJ1-1; tentative D call: TRBD1 (5 bases). This CDR3 spans 15 amino acids. Trimming cost V 7 bases and J 0 bases, with 15 bases left between them. CDR1 and CDR2 (germline): SNHLY, FYNNEI. This chain's CDR3 is CASTAGRGLNTEAFF. The DNA of the CDR3 is TGTGCCAGCACGGCGGGGCGAGGTTTGAACACTGAAGCTTTCTTT.

For the CDR3, the DNA is TGTGCCAGCAGCTTTGGACTAGCGGAGACGGGTGAGCAGTTCTTC. It specifies CASSFGLAETGEQFF. The genes are TRBV11-3 and TRBJ2-1, with 10 bases aligning to TRBD2. There are 15 residues in the CDR3. V lost 3 bases to trimming and J lost 9 bases; unmatched junction nucleotides: 8. CDR1 is SGHNT and CDR2 is YENEEA in the germline V gene.

The J gene is TRBJ1-1, the V gene TRBV7-3; the D gene is possibly TRBD1 (5 bases). Germline lookup yields CDR1 SGHTA and CDR2 FQGTGA. The CDR3 totals 16 residues. The V gene lost 4 bases and the J gene lost 1 base, with 16 bases spanning the gap. The CDR3 DNA reads TGTGCCAGCAGCTCCCAACCCCTAACAGGGAACACTGAAGCTTTCTTT. Translated, it gives CASSSQPLTGNTEAFF.

This rearrangement joins TRBV5-1 to TRBJ2-7, with D possibly called TRBD1 or TRBD2 (5 bases each). CDR1 SGHRS and CDR2 YFSETQ come from the germline V gene. CDR3 size: 13 residues. V dropped 3 bases and J dropped 5 bases, with 12 bases sitting between them. The CDR3 DNA reads as TGCGCCAGCAGCTCGGGCGAGGGGAACGAGCAGTACTTC. This translates into CASSSGEGNEQYF.

J is TRBJ2-3 and V is TRBV15; D is undetermined. In germline, CDR1 is LNHNV, CDR2 YYDKDF (reference sequence). Trimming pared 4 bases from V and 0 bases from J, leaving 8 bases between. The CDR3 sequence is 14 residues long. The CDR3 sequence is CATSIGRSTDTQYF. The CDR3 DNA follows: TGTGCCACCAGCATAGGACGAAGCACAGATACGCAGTATTTT.

The chain recombines TRBV5-1 with TRBJ2-7, with 9 nucleotides matching TRBD2. Germline CDR1 is SGHRS and CDR2 is YFSETQ. V lost 3 bases and J lost 1; bases outside the gene matches: 5. CDR3 length: 15 amino acids. CDR3 amino acids: CASSSGLASSYEQYF. CDR3 DNA sequence: TGCGCCAGCAGCTCCGGACTAGCGAGTTCCTACGAGCAGTACTTC.

The V and J genes are TRBV6-1 and TRBJ2-1; D unclear. Trimming removed 8 bases from V and 0 bases from J, with 14 bases in between. The V gene's germline CDR1 is MNHNS and CDR2 SASEGT. This CDR3 comprises 15 residues. The CDR3 DNA is TGTGCCAGCGGTGTTTCTGTTGGCTCCTACAATGAGCAGTTCTTC. Encoded protein: CASGVSVGSYNEQFF.

CDR3 in amino acids: CASSLDGGGADTQYF. CDR3 DNA sequence: TGTGCCAGCAGCTTGGATGGCGGGGGGGCAGATACGCAGTATTTT. The rearrangement uses TRBV5-6 and TRBJ2-3; 9 bases agree with TRBD2. Germline trimming cut 0 bases from V and 4 bases from J; bases unmatched to any gene: 3. CDR1 is SGHDT, CDR2 YYEEEE, per germline. The CDR3 consists of 15 residues. The full variable domain, rest sourced from reference TRBV5-6 and TRBJ2-3, is DAGVTQSPTHLIKTRGQQVTLRCSPKSGHDTVSWYQQALGQGPQFIFQYYEEEERQRGNFPDRFSGHQFPNYSSELNVNALLLGDSALYLCASSLDGGGADTQYFGPGTRLTVL.

This chain connects TRBV9 to TRBJ2-3; 8 positions match TRBD2. CDR1 SGDLS and CDR2 YYNGEE come from the germline V gene. V dropped 6 bases and J dropped 0; count of bases not matched to a gene: 9. This CDR3 is 16 amino acids long. The chain's CDR3 is CASTLSGGGSTDTQYF. The DNA for the CDR3 is TGTGCCAGCACCCTCAGCGGCGGGGGGAGCACAGATACGCAGTATTTT. Full variable domain (missing parts from reference TRBV9 and TRBJ2-3): DSGVTQTPKHLITATGQRVTLRCSPRSGDLSVYWYQQSLDQGLQFLIQYYNGEERAKGNILERFSAQQFPDLHSELNLSSLELGDSALYFCASTLSGGGSTDTQYFGPGTRLTVL.

Here the CDR3 reads CAWMGDRGRSPLHF. CDR3 bases: TGTGCCTGGATGGGGGACAGGGGACGTTCACCCCTCCACTTT. V is TRBV30 and J is TRBJ1-6, with 10 nucleotides matching TRBD1. The J segment lost 9 bases and the V segment lost 4 bases, leaving 6 bases of the junction unmatched. Germline V gene data show CDR1 as GTSNPN and CDR2 as SVGIG (reference sequence). This CDR3 region has 14 residues.

V is TRBV27 and J is TRBJ1-3; D uncertain. The CDR3 contains 16 residues. The ends were cut back, 0 bases at V and 0 bases at J, with 9 bases in the middle. Germline V gene lookup returns CDR1 MNHEY and CDR2 SMNVEV (reference sequence). The CDR3 protein is CASSLSFSTSGNTIYF. The CDR3, as DNA: TGTGCCAGCAGTTTATCTTTCTCAACCTCTGGAAACACCATATATTTT.

In its sample, this clone was seen once. It differs at one base from a far larger clone, so likely a read error. The V gene is TRBV18, the J gene TRBJ2-7; possibly TRBD2 for D (5 bases). Trimming shortened V by 5 bases and J by 0 bases, and 11 bases separated the two germline ends. The CDR3 contains 14 residues. CDR1 and CDR2 (germline): KGHSH, LQKENI. CDR3 bases: TGTGCCAGCTCATCTAGCCTAAGCTCCTACGAGCAGTACTTC. It encodes CASSSSLSSYEQYF.

On this clone: One end of the junction does not line up with germline, which may come from a read error. The chain has TRBV29-1 and TRBJ1-1; TRBD1 agrees at 8 bases. Germline V gene lookup returns CDR1 SQVTM and CDR2 ANQGSEA. The CDR3 contains 16 residues. DNA for the CDR3: TGCAGCATTGAGATGTGGGGCCAGGGGGCGAACACTGAAGCTTTCTTT. It specifies CSIEMWGQGANTEAFF.

The chain uses TRBV11-2 and TRBJ2-2; weak D call: TRBD1 (6 bases). V shed 5 bases and J shed 3 bases, with 13 bases lying between them. Germline values: CDR1 SGHAT, CDR2 FQNNGV. The CDR3 has 15 amino acids. The CDR3 region is CASSVQGRDTGELFF. Written as DNA, the CDR3 is TGTGCCAGCAGCGTACAGGGTAGGGACACCGGGGAGCTGTTTTTT. Combining the CDR3 with reference TRBV11-2 and TRBJ2-2 gives the whole variable domain EAGVAQSPRYKIIEKRQSVAFWCNPISGHATLYWYQQILGQGPKLLIQFQNNGVVDDSQLPKDRFSAERLKGVDSTLKIQPAKLEDSAVYLCASSVQGRDTGELFFGEGSRLTVL.

As DNA, the CDR3 is TGTGCCAGCAGCCCAGCTTTATTACAGGATTCGTACTTC. Encoded protein: CASSPALLQDSYF. J is TRBJ2-5 and V is TRBV7-2, with D possibly matching TRBD1 (5 bases). Germline V gene data show CDR1 as SGHTA and CDR2 as FQGNSA. There are 13 residues in the CDR3. V lost 5 bases and J 13 bases, leaving 20 bases between the germline ends.

This clone was recorded only once. The genes are TRBV5-1 and TRBJ1-1, with 9 positions matching TRBD1. Germline V CDR1 and CDR2: SGHRS, YFSETQ. V was clipped by 0 bases and J by 0 bases; unmatched bases: 9. The CDR3 extends over 18 amino acids. The CDR3: CASSLVGTGRTLNTEAFF. The CDR3 DNA follows: TGCGCCAGCAGCTTGGTGGGGACAGGGCGTACCTTGAACACTGAAGCTTTCTTT.

The J gene is TRBJ2-1, the V gene TRBV18, with TRBD1 matching 10 bases. J gave up 12 bases and V 3 bases, and 2 bases lay outside the gene matches. CDR3 length equals 12 residues. Germline V CDR1 and CDR2: KGHSH, LQKENI. The CDR3 region is CASSPDRGVQFF. The DNA for the CDR3 is TGTGCCAGCTCACCGGACAGGGGGGTGCAGTTCTTC.